The clone carrying this TCR beta chain has a single count. Antigen specificity is unknown. The sample originates from a study of T cell responses to AZD1222 COVID-19 vaccine. Points from the study as a whole: A reported finding is that nearly half of spike-specific TCRs target unmutated variant regions. Spike-wide coverage was observed for vaccine-associated CD4 TCRs, with dominant responses at 160-218 and 743-854.

CDR1 is SGHAT and CDR2 is FQNNGV in the germline V gene. The CDR3 is 12 amino acids. The V end was cut by 6 bases, the J end by 6 bases, with 11 bases between. Method: immunoSEQ multiplex PCR; TCRdb's copy keeps in-frame clones and lacks some. This table holds approximately 170,000 clones, 94% found once. The receptor comes from an adult who received the AZD1222 COVID-19 vaccine. The starting material was peripheral blood, obtained 28 days after the second AZD1222 dose. The J gene is TRBJ1-1, the V gene TRBV11-2, with D possibly matching TRBD1 (6 bases). Written as DNA, the CDR3 is TGTGCCAGCAGATCACAGGGAGCTGAAGCTTTCTTT. This encodes CASRSQGAEAFF.